This entry lists 8 T cell receptor beta chains sequenced from one sample in a study of CD8+ T cells in alopecia areata. Extracted RNA was reverse transcribed into cDNA, the sequencing template. TCRdb's table, derived via immunoSEQ multiplex PCR, lists solely in-frame clones and lacks some. The sample holds approximately 61,000 clones, 95% to 97% seen once. The specimen was CD8+ T cells sorted from blood, collected at week 0. All receptors derive from a human donor with alopecia areata.

The CDR3 region is CASSRGLAGAHPSYNEQFF. CDR3 DNA: TGTGCCAGCAGCCGGGGACTAGCGGGAGCCCACCCCTCCTACAATGAGCAGTTCTTC. The chain couples TRBV7-9 to TRBJ2-1; TRBD2 agrees at 14 bases. Trimming cost V 5 bases and J 0 bases; bases outside gene matches: 9. The CDR3 is made up of 19 amino acids. From germline, CDR1 is SEHNR and CDR2 FQNEAQ (reference sequence).

The gene calls are TRBV4-1 and TRBJ2-1; TRBD1 is a possible D gene (6 bases). Germline-derived CDR1 and CDR2 are MGHRA and YSYEKL. V dropped 7 bases and J dropped 0 bases, with 10 bases sitting between them. This CDR3 region has 14 residues. The CDR3 coding sequence is TGCGCCAGCAAACAGGGCAGCTCCTACAATGAGCAGTTCTTC. Its translation is CASKQGSSYNEQFF.

This rearrangement joins TRBV4-3 to TRBJ2-7; possibly TRBD1 or TRBD2 for D (5 bases each). V shed 4 bases and J shed 0 bases, with 10 bases lying between them. There are 14 residues in the CDR3. Germline V gives CDR1 LGHNA, CDR2 YSLEER. The chain's CDR3 is CASSPGTGSYEQYF. The CDR3 DNA sequence: TGCGCCAGCAGCCCTGGGACGGGCTCCTACGAGCAGTACTTC.

CDR3 loop: CASMPGGTGELFF. The CDR3 DNA is TGTGCCAGCATGCCTGGGGGCACCGGGGAGCTGTTTTTT. The chain is built from TRBV7-9 and TRBJ2-2; D tentatively reads TRBD1 or TRBD2 (5 bases each). CDR3 length equals 13 residues. The germline V gene has CDR1 SEHNR and CDR2 FQNEAQ (reference sequence). V gave up 7 bases and J gave up 4 bases, with 10 bases separating them.

The chain is built from TRBV7-2 and TRBJ2-7, with D possibly being TRBD1 (6 bases). The length of the CDR3 is 14 residues. Per the germline V gene, CDR1 is SGHTA and CDR2 is FQGNSA. Trimming left V 5 bases short and J 0 bases short, with 11 bases between. The CDR3 DNA reads as TGTGCCAGCAGCCCCCGGGACACCTCCTACGAGCAGTACTTC. It yields the protein CASSPRDTSYEQYF.

V usage is TRBV27 and J usage is TRBJ2-2; D remains ambiguous. In germline, CDR1 is MNHEY, CDR2 SMNVEV (reference sequence). The CDR3 contains 13 residues. V lost 5 bases to trimming and J lost 3 bases, with 7 bases between them. CDR3 in DNA: TGTGCCAGCAGTCTGGTGGACACCGGGGAGCTGTTTTTT. This gives the protein CASSLVDTGELFF.

The chain's CDR3 is CASSRDRGPYNEQFF. In nucleotides, the CDR3 is TGCGCCAGCAGCCGGGACAGGGGGCCTTACAATGAGCAGTTCTTC. The chain employs TRBV4-1 and TRBJ2-1; 12 bases line up with TRBD1. The CDR3 has 15 residues. Per the germline V gene, CDR1 is MGHRA and CDR2 is YSYEKL. Trimming took 4 bases from V and 4 from J; bases not matched to a gene: 2.

The rearrangement uses TRBV13 and TRBJ2-7; D gene ambiguous. The CDR3 has 13 residues. The V gene's germline CDR1 is PRHDT and CDR2 FYEKMQ (reference sequence). The V end was cut by 5 bases, the J end by 0 bases, with 8 bases between. The CDR3 here is CASSPSASYEQYF. CDR3 nucleotide sequence: TGTGCCAGCAGCCCCTCAGCCTCCTACGAGCAGTACTTC.